These 32 T cell receptor beta chains were all obtained from the same sample, sequenced in a study of CD8+ T cells in alopecia areata. Treatment in this sample: oral pan-JAK inhibitor, 5-10 mg twice daily. Following extraction, RNA underwent reverse transcription to cDNA, which served as the sequencing template. Using immunoSEQ multiplex PCR, the repertoire was profiled, and TCRdb retains in-frame clones only, with some absent. The data hold 150,000 to 200,000 clones, with roughly 66% observed a single time. The sample in question was CD4+ T cells sorted from blood, obtained at week 24, from a patient treated with tofacitinib. These TCRs come from a human donor with alopecia areata.

This clone was recorded a few times. This chain joins TRBV19 and TRBJ1-2, with a tentative D call TRBD1 (5 bases). The V gene's germline CDR1 is LNHDA and CDR2 SQIVND (reference sequence). The CDR3 length is 19 residues. Trimming removed 9 bases at V and 4 bases at J, with 33 bases between. The CDR3 DNA reads as TGTGCCAGCCATCTAGGAGCAGGGCAGCCACCGAGGGACGGCTATGGCTACACCTTC. This sequence encodes CASHLGAGQPPRDGYGYTF.

V and J are TRBV30 and TRBJ2-1; no reliable D call. Trimming cost V 0 bases and J 8 bases, with 8 bases left between them. CDR1 and CDR2 (germline): GTSNPN, SVGIG (reference sequence). The CDR3 totals 12 residues. The CDR3 nucleotides read TGTGCCTGGAGTGTATCCCTTCATGAGCAGTTCTTC. It translates to CAWSVSLHEQFF.

This clone occurred a few times. This chain links TRBV29-1 with TRBJ1-6, with TRBD1 matching 8 bases. Germline CDR1 SQVTM, CDR2 ANQGSEA. This CDR3 contains 12 residues. Trimming at V came to 6 bases and at J to 9 bases, leaving 4 bases not matched to a gene. The chain's CDR3 is CSVRDRGSPLHF. The CDR3 nucleotides are TGCAGCGTCAGAGACAGGGGTTCACCCCTCCACTTT.

The chain recombines TRBV7-2 with TRBJ2-5; D is unresolved. The V end was cut by 5 bases, the J end by 1 base, with 14 bases between. The CDR3 consists of 15 residues. Germline CDR1 SGHTA, CDR2 FQGNSA. CDR3 region: CASSLHGSLQETQYF. The CDR3 DNA reads TGTGCCAGCAGCCTACACGGCAGCCTCCAAGAGACCCAGTACTTC.

J is TRBJ2-7 and V is TRBV29-1; D is possibly TRBD1 (5 bases). The germline V gene encodes CDR1 SQVTM and CDR2 ANQGSEA. V was pared by 0 bases and J by 5 bases, with 8 bases between. The CDR3 is 12 amino acids. The CDR3 DNA follows: TGCAGCGTTGAAGAAGGGGCCGACGAGCAGTACTTC. Translated, it gives CSVEEGADEQYF.

The chain joins TRBV29-1 to TRBJ2-4; no clear D gene. This CDR3 has 12 amino acids. From germline, CDR1 is SQVTM and CDR2 ANQGSEA. V was pared by 3 bases and J by 5 bases, with 8 bases between. The CDR3 sequence is CSVEQAENIQYF. The CDR3 bases are TGCAGCGTTGAGCAGGCAGAAAACATTCAGTACTTC.

This clone was observed once. The V call is TRBV6-4, the J call TRBJ1-2, with D possibly matching TRBD1 (6 bases). CDR1 MRHNA and CDR2 SNTAGT come from the germline V gene. This CDR3 has 10 residues. V shed 5 bases and J shed 13 bases, with 11 bases lying between them. CDR3 bases: TGTGCCAGCAGTACAGGGTTTAGCACCTTC. It codes for CASSTGFSTF.

This clone was detected only a few times. The CDR3 DNA sequence: TGTGCCAGCAGTTTCGGGGGACAGGGGACCTACGAGCAGTACTTC. Protein: CASSFGGQGTYEQYF. The chain couples TRBV27 to TRBJ2-7; TRBD1 agrees at 10 bases. The CDR3 totals 15 residues. With 3 bases clipped from V and 2 bases from J, the junction kept 4 bases outside the gene matches. CDR1 MNHEY and CDR2 SMNVEV come from the germline V gene (reference sequence).

This chain links TRBV30 with TRBJ2-1; 10 nucleotides agree with TRBD2. Germline CDR1 GTSNPN, CDR2 SVGIG (reference sequence). V shed 0 bases, J shed 7 bases, and the junction held 9 bases outside the gene matches. The CDR3 sequence is 16 residues long. The chain's CDR3 is CAWSVELAGAGNEQFF. For the CDR3, the DNA is TGTGCCTGGAGTGTAGAGCTAGCGGGGGCCGGAAATGAGCAGTTCTTC.

The chain combines TRBV30 with TRBJ1-2; D not certain. With 0 bases removed from V and 5 bases from J, the gap between germline ends came to 10 bases. The length of the CDR3 is 13 residues. Germline V gene sequence: CDR1 GTSNPN, CDR2 SVGIG (reference sequence). DNA for the CDR3: TGTGCCTGGAGTGTACTAGGGCTTTATGGCTACACCTTC. Protein sequence: CAWSVLGLYGYTF.

The gene calls are TRBV25-1 and TRBJ2-5; TRBD1 matches at 9 bases. Trimming at V came to 4 bases and at J to 5 bases, leaving 8 bases not matched to a gene. The CDR3 runs 15 residues. Germline lookup yields CDR1 MGHDK and CDR2 SYGVNS. The CDR3 sequence: CASSASQGAIETQYF. Written as DNA, the CDR3 is TGTGCCAGCAGTGCGTCACAGGGGGCGATTGAGACCCAGTACTTC. The variable domain in full, with the rest retrieved from reference TRBV25-1 and TRBJ2-5, is EADIYQTPRYLVIGTGKKITLECSQTMGHDKMYWYQQDPGMELHLIHYSYGVNSTEKGDLSSESTVSRIRTEHFPLTLESARPSHTSQYLCASSASQGAIETQYFGPGTRLLVL.

In regard to this clone: The same CDR3 also results from other DNA sequences found in this sample. The chain joins TRBV20-1 to TRBJ1-2, with 7 bases that match TRBD1. The ends lost 6 bases at V and 6 bases at J; junction bases unmatched: 1. Looked up from germline, CDR1 is DFQATT and CDR2 is SNEGSKA (reference sequence). CDR3 size: 10 residues. This CDR3 is CSATGDGYTF. Here the CDR3 DNA reads TGCAGTGCCACAGGGGATGGCTACACCTTC.

The gene calls are TRBV4-3 and TRBJ1-1, with 7 positions matching TRBD1. The ends lost 1 base at V and 1 base at J; junction bases unmatched: 3. From germline, CDR1 is LGHNA and CDR2 YSLEER. CDR3 length equals 15 residues. The CDR3 spells CASSQVGTANTEAFF. The CDR3 nucleotides are TGCGCCAGCAGCCAAGTGGGGACAGCGAACACTGAAGCTTTCTTT.

The chain joins TRBV5-1 to TRBJ2-3, with TRBD2 matching 8 bases. The V gene end was trimmed by 4 bases and the J gene end by 0 bases; junction bases not matched to a gene: 4. CDR3 length: 15 residues. In germline, CDR1 is SGHRS, CDR2 YFSETQ. The CDR3 DNA reads TGCGCCAGCAGCACCGGACTAGCTAGCACAGATACGCAGTATTTT. Translation: CASSTGLASTDTQYF.

The CDR3 DNA follows: TGCGCCAGCAGCCAAGACGGCGGGGGACTAACAGATACGCAGTATTTT. This codes for CASSQDGGGLTDTQYF. This chain joins TRBV4-3 and TRBJ2-3; TRBD2 matches 7 bases. Germline CDR1 reads LGHNA; CDR2 reads YSLEER. J lost 3 bases, V lost 0 bases, and 6 bases had no gene match. This CDR3 has 16 amino acids.

The V gene is TRBV11-1, the J gene TRBJ2-7; the D call may be TRBD1 or TRBD2 (6 bases each). This CDR3 spans 15 amino acids. Trimming took off 3 bases at V and 5 bases at J, with 17 bases between the two ends. Germline loops: CDR1 SGHAT, CDR2 FQDESV (reference sequence). The CDR3 is CASSFGAGGPHEQYF. The CDR3 nucleotides are TGTGCCAGCAGCTTTGGGGCTGGGGGGCCGCACGAGCAGTACTTC.

This clone was found a few times. The chain uses TRBV18 and TRBJ1-1; no firm D call. The CDR3 runs to 12 residues. The V end lost 4 bases, the J end lost 0 bases, and 3 bases lay between the germline ends. Looked up from germline, CDR1 is KGHSH and CDR2 is LQKENI. DNA for the CDR3: TGTGCCAGCTCACGGATGAACACTGAAGCTTTCTTT. Translation gives CASSRMNTEAFF.

The table lists this clone with a count of one. The rearrangement links TRBV15 to TRBJ1-1, with 8 bases lining up with TRBD1. This CDR3 contains 14 residues. Germline lookup yields CDR1 LNHNV and CDR2 YYDKDF (reference sequence). The J segment lost 4 bases and the V segment lost 5 bases, leaving 6 bases of the junction unmatched. CDR3 nucleotides: TGTGCCACCAGCGACAGGACAGGGAGCACTGAAGCTTTCTTT. It encodes CATSDRTGSTEAFF.

This clone was found a few times. CDR3 bases: TGTGCCAGCAGCCCGGGGATGGAGACCCAGTACTTC. Its translation is CASSPGMETQYF. V is TRBV7-9 and J is TRBJ2-5; possibly TRBD2 for D (5 bases). The CDR3 sequence is 12 residues long. Germline CDR1 and CDR2: SEHNR and FQNEAQ (reference sequence). V was clipped by 5 bases and J by 5 bases, with 9 bases between them. The full variable domain, completed using reference TRBV7-9 and TRBJ2-5, is DTGVSQNPRHKITKRGQNVTFRCDPISEHNRLYWYRQTLGQGPEFLTYFQNEAQLEKSRLLSDRFSAERPKGSFSTLEIQRTEQGDSAMYLCASSPGMETQYFGPGTRLLVL.

This rearrangement joins TRBV29-1 to TRBJ1-5; 8 nucleotides align to TRBD1. V lost 6 bases, J lost 8 bases, and 9 bases stayed unmatched. Germline CDR1 reads SQVTM; CDR2 reads ANQGSEA. CDR3 length: 13 residues. Here the CDR3 reads CSVAGDRREPQHF. The DNA for the CDR3 is TGCAGCGTAGCCGGGGACAGGAGGGAGCCCCAGCATTTT.

A few counts support this clone. J is TRBJ1-5 and V is TRBV30; tentatively, D is TRBD1 (5 bases). Trimming removed 4 bases from V and 4 bases from J, with 11 bases in between. Germline CDR1 reads GTSNPN; CDR2 reads SVGIG (reference sequence). The CDR3 totals 13 residues. CDR3 coding DNA: TGTGCCTGGACGGAGGGGTTAAATCAGCCCCAGCATTTT. Translated, it gives CAWTEGLNQPQHF.

This rearrangement joins TRBV30 to TRBJ1-1; no reliable D call. The CDR3 is made up of 13 amino acids. Trimming took off 0 bases at V and 1 base at J, with 6 bases between the two ends. Germline-derived CDR1 and CDR2 are GTSNPN and SVGIG (reference sequence). CDR3 amino acids: CAWSVWPNTEAFF. The CDR3 DNA reads as TGTGCCTGGAGTGTTTGGCCGAACACTGAAGCTTTCTTT.

V is TRBV9 and J is TRBJ2-5, with 10 bases aligning to TRBD1. Germline CDR1 and CDR2: SGDLS and YYNGEE. The V and J ends lost 0 bases and 5 bases, in that order; junction bases with no gene match: 4. CDR3 length: 15 amino acids. DNA for the CDR3: TGTGCCAGCAGCGTAGATCGGGGACAGGGGGAGACCCAGTACTTC. It encodes CASSVDRGQGETQYF.

This clone was counted once. This chain joins TRBV28 and TRBJ2-7, with D unresolved. The germline V gene encodes CDR1 MDHEN and CDR2 SYDVKM. V was pared by 6 bases and J by 2 bases, with 5 bases between. The CDR3 covers 11 residues. The CDR3 DNA reads as TGTGCCAGCAGGGGTACCTACGAGCAGTACTTC. It is translated as CASRGTYEQYF.

The rearrangement uses TRBV27 and TRBJ2-5, with TRBD1 matching over 8 bases. In germline, CDR1 is MNHEY, CDR2 SMNVEV (reference sequence). CDR3 length equals 15 residues. Germline trimming cut 0 bases from V and 2 bases from J; bases unmatched to any gene: 2. CDR3 protein: CASSLSRQGQETQYF. The CDR3, as DNA: TGTGCCAGCAGTTTATCGAGACAGGGGCAAGAGACCCAGTACTTC.

The chain recombines TRBV29-1 with TRBJ2-3; TRBD2 matches 9 bases. The CDR3 runs 14 residues. Germline CDR1 SQVTM, CDR2 ANQGSEA. V lost 7 bases and J lost 5; bases outside the gene matches: 10. The CDR3 DNA reads as TGCAGCGGGACCTTAGCGGGGGCGGGAGATACGCAGTATTTT. Translation gives CSGTLAGAGDTQYF.

J is TRBJ2-7 and V is TRBV28; D is unclear. Looked up from germline, CDR1 is MDHEN and CDR2 is SYDVKM. Trimming left V 8 bases short and J 3 bases short, with 14 bases between. There are 13 residues in the CDR3. The CDR3 bases are TGTGCCAGCCTTCTCCCGGACGGCTACGAGCAGTACTTC. It is translated as CASLLPDGYEQYF. Using reference TRBV28 and TRBJ2-7 for the parts outside the CDR3, the full variable domain is DVKVTQSSRYLVKRTGEKVFLECVQDMDHENMFWYRQDPGLGLRLIYFSYDVKMKEKGDIPEGYSVSREKKERFSLILESASTNQTSMYLCASLLPDGYEQYFGPGTRLTVT.

The chain employs TRBV10-3 and TRBJ2-3; D call uncertain. V gave up 2 bases and J gave up 2 bases, with 5 bases separating them. CDR1 is ENHRY, CDR2 SYGVKD, per germline. This CDR3 contains 13 residues. The CDR3 here is CAISEVFTDTQYF. The CDR3 region has the DNA TGTGCCATCAGTGAGGTCTTCACAGATACGCAGTATTTT.

The chain uses TRBV27 and TRBJ1-2; possibly TRBD1 for D (6 bases). V shed 0 bases and J shed 7 bases, with 15 bases lying between them. The CDR3 contains 15 residues. The V gene's germline CDR1 is MNHEY and CDR2 SMNVEV (reference sequence). The CDR3 DNA is TGTGCCAGCAGTTTATCGGGGGGCAGGGGACGTGGCTACACCTTC. Translated: CASSLSGGRGRGYTF.

This rearrangement joins TRBV18 to TRBJ1-1; TRBD1 aligns across 9 bases. The CDR3 consists of 14 residues. V trimming: 0 bases; J trimming: 5 bases; junction bases outside the gene matches: 1. Germline loops: CDR1 KGHSH, CDR2 LQKENI. The CDR3 reads CASSPPGQGTEAFF. CDR3 sequence (DNA): TGTGCCAGCTCACCACCGGGACAGGGTACTGAAGCTTTCTTT.

As for this clone: Germline and junction disagree at one end, which may indicate a read error. The CDR3 protein is CASSPTVF. CDR3 nucleotide sequence: TGTGCCAGCAGCCCGACAGTCTTT. The J gene is TRBJ1-1, the V gene TRBV9; weak D call: TRBD1 (5 bases). The CDR3 runs 8 residues. CDR1 and CDR2 (germline): SGDLS, YYNGEE.

The CDR3 region is CASSLTGGKRVQFF. CDR3 DNA: TGTGCCAGCAGTCTGACAGGGGGCAAGAGGGTGCAATTCTTC. The chain joins TRBV27 to TRBJ2-1, with 10 bases lining up with TRBD1. This CDR3 comprises 14 residues. Germline V CDR1 and CDR2: MNHEY, SMNVEV (reference sequence). The ends lost 5 bases at V and 16 bases at J; junction bases unmatched: 14.